What follows are 15 T cell receptor beta chains derived from one specimen sequenced in a study of shared clonotypes between healthy human individuals. TCRdb's table, derived via immunoSEQ multiplex PCR, lists solely in-frame clones and lacks some. Of some 240,000 clones in the sample, about 65% were seen once. The sample was memory CD4+ T cells sorted from blood. Subset denoted: CD45RA-negative fraction. The receptor set was obtained from a man aged 25 to 45 in good health.

This clone was counted ten times or more. V gene TRBV5-6 combines with J gene TRBJ2-1, with a possible D match to TRBD2 (5 bases). Looked up from germline, CDR1 is SGHDT and CDR2 is YYEEEE. The germline V and J ends were trimmed by 4 bases and 4 bases, with 15 bases remaining between them. The CDR3 runs 15 residues. The CDR3 region has the DNA TGTGCCAGCAGCCGACCCACTAGGACGTACAATGAGCAGTTCTTC. Its translation: CASSRPTRTYNEQFF.

The chain joins TRBV30 to TRBJ1-5; D gene unclear. Germline assignment: CDR1 GTSNPN and CDR2 SVGIG (reference sequence). Deletions cut 0 bases from V and 16 bases from J, with 22 bases between. The CDR3 runs 14 residues. The DNA for the CDR3 is TGTGCCTGGAGTGTACTAGGGTCTGCTGTCAACAAACATTTT. This gives the protein CAWSVLGSAVNKHF.

The chain links TRBV15 to TRBJ2-7; TRBD1 agrees at 12 bases. The V gene end was trimmed by 2 bases and the J gene end by 6 bases; junction bases not matched to a gene: 5. Germline V gene lookup returns CDR1 LNHNV and CDR2 YYDKDF (reference sequence). This CDR3 region has 15 residues. In DNA, the CDR3 is TGTGCCACCAGCAGAACCGGGACAGGGGGCTCCGAGCAGTACTTC. Translating it yields CATSRTGTGGSEQYF.

The chain uses TRBV7-6 and TRBJ2-5; the D gene is possibly TRBD1 (6 bases). V gave up 2 bases and J gave up 6 bases, with 16 bases separating them. Germline values: CDR1 SGHVS, CDR2 FNYEAQ. CDR3 length: 15 residues. The CDR3 DNA reads TGTGCCAGCAGCTTAAACTCACAGGGTTTAAAGACCCAGTACTTC. This gives the protein CASSLNSQGLKTQYF.

This chain links TRBV14 with TRBJ2-5; TRBD2 matches at 9 bases. From germline, CDR1 is SGHDN and CDR2 FVKESK. V dropped 2 bases and J dropped 9; count of bases not matched to a gene: 10. This CDR3 contains 15 residues. The DNA of the CDR3 is TGTGCCAGCAGCCAACGACTAGCGGCCCTTCAGGCCCAGTACTTC. It is translated as CASSQRLAALQAQYF. The complete variable domain, with remaining parts taken from reference TRBV14 and TRBJ2-5, reads EAGVTQFPSHSVIEKGQTVTLRCDPISGHDNLYWYRRVMGKEIKFLLHFVKESKQDESGMPNNRFLAERTGGTYSTLKVQPAELEDSGVYFCASSQRLAALQAQYFGPGTRLLVL.

The rearrangement uses TRBV9 and TRBJ1-3; D unresolved. This CDR3 comprises 17 residues. Germline lookup yields CDR1 SGDLS and CDR2 YYNGEE. V was pared by 0 bases and J by 0 bases, with 13 bases between. The CDR3 DNA is TGTGCCAGCAGCGTAGAGGGATGGGTCTCCTCTGGAAACACCATATATTTT. Residues: CASSVEGWVSSGNTIYF.

For the CDR3, the DNA is TGTGCCTGGAATCAGTACAATGAGCAGTTCTTC. Residues: CAWNQYNEQFF. The chain carries TRBV30 and TRBJ2-1; D is undetermined. The V end was cut by 4 bases, the J end by 4 bases, with 5 bases between. Germline CDR1 is GTSNPN and CDR2 is SVGIG (reference sequence). CDR3 length equals 11 residues.

The chain combines TRBV7-3 with TRBJ1-2; weak D call: TRBD1 (5 bases). This CDR3 has 13 residues. V was pared by 4 bases and J by 14 bases, with 20 bases between. The germline V gene encodes CDR1 SGHTA and CDR2 FQGTGA. The CDR3: CASSSPDKIQTTF. The CDR3 DNA reads as TGTGCCAGCAGCTCCCCGGACAAAATACAGACGACCTTC.

This sequence joins TRBV25-1 and TRBJ2-5; 9 bases are a match to TRBD2. The V gene end was trimmed by 6 bases and the J gene end by 5 bases; junction bases not matched to a gene: 7. This CDR3 is 14 amino acids long. Germline CDR1 is MGHDK and CDR2 is SYGVNS. CDR3 region: CASRRAGGSETQYF. CDR3 nucleotide sequence: TGTGCCAGCAGAAGAGCGGGAGGATCCGAGACCCAGTACTTC.

This sequence joins TRBV19 and TRBJ1-5; D ambiguous. Germline lookup yields CDR1 LNHDA and CDR2 SQIVND (reference sequence). The CDR3 extends over 15 amino acids. Trimming left V 6 bases short and J 2 bases short, with 14 bases between. The CDR3 DNA reads TGTGCCAGTAGGTTCGGGAACGTTGGCAATCAGCCCCAGCATTTT. Translating it yields CASRFGNVGNQPQHF.

This clone was seen a single time. The V and J genes are TRBV28 and TRBJ1-2, with no clear D. The germline gives CDR1 MDHEN, CDR2 SYDVKM. The length of the CDR3 is 12 residues. Trimming cost V 11 bases and J 3 bases, with 13 bases left between them. CDR3 in amino acids: CAVMKRYYGYTF. Written as DNA, the CDR3 is TGTGCCGTCATGAAGAGATACTATGGCTACACCTTC.

This clone was observed a handful of times. The CDR3, as DNA: TGTGCCAGCAGCAGGGACGGTAGGAGCTCCTACAATGAGCAGTTCTTC. This translates into CASSRDGRSSYNEQFF. The V gene is TRBV5-4, the J gene TRBJ2-1, with D perhaps given as TRBD1 or TRBD2 (5 bases each). V lost 4 bases, J lost 0 bases, and 14 bases lay in between. The CDR3 runs 16 residues. Germline CDR1 is SGHNT and CDR2 is YYREEE (reference sequence).

V is TRBV5-8 and J is TRBJ2-7; 8 bases are shared with TRBD1. V trimming: 4 bases; J trimming: 4 bases; junction bases outside the gene matches: 4. This CDR3 comprises 13 residues. Germline V gene sequence: CDR1 SGHTS, CDR2 YDEGEE. This CDR3 reads CASSRDRGYEQYF. The DNA for the CDR3 is TGTGCCAGCAGCCGAGACAGGGGTTACGAGCAGTACTTC.

This clone was seen only once. This sequence joins TRBV28 and TRBJ2-1, with D uncertain. This CDR3 has 15 amino acids. V was trimmed by 4 bases and J by 4 bases, leaving 14 bases between them. The germline CDR1 and CDR2 sequences are MDHEN and SYDVKM. CDR3 sequence reads: CASSSSGLGYNEQFF. CDR3 DNA: TGTGCCAGCAGTTCCTCGGGTTTGGGTTACAATGAGCAGTTCTTC.

The chain couples TRBV19 to TRBJ2-1, with 9 bases aligning to TRBD2. Germline V gene lookup returns CDR1 LNHDA and CDR2 SQIVND (reference sequence). The CDR3 sequence is 15 residues long. J was trimmed by 4 bases and V by 3 bases; bases with no gene match: 4. CDR3 loop: CASSIGAGGYNEQFF. The CDR3 coding sequence is TGTGCCAGTAGTATCGGGGCGGGAGGGTACAATGAGCAGTTCTTC.